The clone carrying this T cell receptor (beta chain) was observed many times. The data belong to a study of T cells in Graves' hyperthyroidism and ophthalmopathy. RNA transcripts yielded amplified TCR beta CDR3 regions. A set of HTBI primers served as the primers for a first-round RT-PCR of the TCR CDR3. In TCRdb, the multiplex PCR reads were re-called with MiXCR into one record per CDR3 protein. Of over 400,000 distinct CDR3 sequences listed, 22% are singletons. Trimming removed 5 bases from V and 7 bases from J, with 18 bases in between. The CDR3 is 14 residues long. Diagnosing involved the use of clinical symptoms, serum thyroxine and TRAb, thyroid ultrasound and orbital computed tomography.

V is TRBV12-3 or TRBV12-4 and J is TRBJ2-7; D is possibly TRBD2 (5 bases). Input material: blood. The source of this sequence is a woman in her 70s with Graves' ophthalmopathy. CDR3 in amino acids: CASSIGLGSGEQYF. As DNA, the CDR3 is TGTGCCAGCAGTATTGGACTGGGATCGGGGGAGCAGTACTTC.